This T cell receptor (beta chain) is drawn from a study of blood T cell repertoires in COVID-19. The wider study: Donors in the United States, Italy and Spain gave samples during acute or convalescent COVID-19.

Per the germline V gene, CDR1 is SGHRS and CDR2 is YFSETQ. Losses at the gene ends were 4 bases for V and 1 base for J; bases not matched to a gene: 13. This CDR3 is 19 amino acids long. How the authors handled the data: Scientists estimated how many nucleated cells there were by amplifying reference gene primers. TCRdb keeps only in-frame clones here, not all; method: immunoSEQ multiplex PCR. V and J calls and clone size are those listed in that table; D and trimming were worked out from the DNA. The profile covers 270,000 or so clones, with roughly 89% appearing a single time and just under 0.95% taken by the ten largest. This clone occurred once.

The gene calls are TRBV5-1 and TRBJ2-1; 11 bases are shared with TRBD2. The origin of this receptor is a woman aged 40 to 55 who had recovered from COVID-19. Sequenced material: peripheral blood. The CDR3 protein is CASSPRGSGRAESYNEQFF. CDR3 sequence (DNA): TGCGCCAGCAGCCCCCGGGGTAGCGGGAGGGCCGAGTCCTACAATGAGCAGTTCTTC.